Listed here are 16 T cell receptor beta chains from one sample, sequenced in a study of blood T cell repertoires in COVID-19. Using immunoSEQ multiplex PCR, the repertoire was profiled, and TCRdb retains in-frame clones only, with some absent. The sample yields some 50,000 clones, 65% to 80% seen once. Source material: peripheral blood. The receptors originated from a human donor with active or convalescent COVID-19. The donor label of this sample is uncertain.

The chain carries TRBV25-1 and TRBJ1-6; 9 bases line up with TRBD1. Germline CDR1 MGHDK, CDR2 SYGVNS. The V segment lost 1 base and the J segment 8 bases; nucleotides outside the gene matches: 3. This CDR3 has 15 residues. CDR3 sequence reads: CASSESTGGYSPLHF. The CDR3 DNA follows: TGTGCCAGCAGTGAATCGACAGGGGGGTATTCACCCCTCCACTTT.

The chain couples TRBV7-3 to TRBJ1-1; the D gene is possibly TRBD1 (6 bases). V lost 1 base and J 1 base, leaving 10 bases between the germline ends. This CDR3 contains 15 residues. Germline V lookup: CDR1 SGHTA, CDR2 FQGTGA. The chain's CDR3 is CASSLIGRGNTEAFF. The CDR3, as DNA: TGTGCCAGCAGCTTAATTGGCAGGGGGAACACTGAAGCTTTCTTT.

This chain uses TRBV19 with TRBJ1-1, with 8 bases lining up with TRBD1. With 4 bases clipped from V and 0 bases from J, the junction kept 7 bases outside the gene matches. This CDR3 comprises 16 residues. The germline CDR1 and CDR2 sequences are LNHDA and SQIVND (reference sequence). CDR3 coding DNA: TGTGCCAGTAGTACCCGGGACAGGATAATGAACACTGAAGCTTTCTTT. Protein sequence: CASSTRDRIMNTEAFF.

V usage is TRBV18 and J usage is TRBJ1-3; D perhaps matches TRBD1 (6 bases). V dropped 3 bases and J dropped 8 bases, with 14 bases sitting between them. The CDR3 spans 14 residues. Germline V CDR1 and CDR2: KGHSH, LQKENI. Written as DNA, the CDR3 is TGTGCCAGCTCACCCACACAGGGAATGGACACCATATATTTT. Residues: CASSPTQGMDTIYF.

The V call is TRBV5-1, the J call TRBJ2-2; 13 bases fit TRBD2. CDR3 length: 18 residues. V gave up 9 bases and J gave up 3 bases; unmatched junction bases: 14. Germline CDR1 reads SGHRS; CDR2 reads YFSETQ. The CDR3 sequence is CATSPRTSGRGDTGELFF. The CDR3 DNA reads TGCGCCACCTCCCCTCGGACTAGCGGGAGAGGGGACACCGGGGAGCTGTTTTTT.

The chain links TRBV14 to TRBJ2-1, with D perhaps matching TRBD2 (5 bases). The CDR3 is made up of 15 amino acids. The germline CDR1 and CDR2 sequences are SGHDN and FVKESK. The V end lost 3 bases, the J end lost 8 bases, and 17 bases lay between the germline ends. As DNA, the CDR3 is TGTGCCAGCAGCCAGACGGGATCCCCGGGATATGAGCAGTTCTTC. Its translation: CASSQTGSPGYEQFF.

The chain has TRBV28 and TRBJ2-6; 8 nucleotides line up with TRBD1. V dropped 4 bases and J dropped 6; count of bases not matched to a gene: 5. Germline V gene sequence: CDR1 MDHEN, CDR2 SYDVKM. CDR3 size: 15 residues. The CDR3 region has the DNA TGTGCCAGCAGTTCGACAGGGGAGACGGCCAACGTCCTGACTTTC. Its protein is CASSSTGETANVLTF.

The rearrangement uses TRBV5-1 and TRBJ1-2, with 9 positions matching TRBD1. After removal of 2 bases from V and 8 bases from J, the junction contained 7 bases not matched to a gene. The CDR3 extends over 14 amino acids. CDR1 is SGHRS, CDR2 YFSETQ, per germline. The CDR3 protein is CASSFRTGEGGYTF. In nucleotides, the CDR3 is TGCGCCAGCAGCTTTCGGACAGGGGAAGGGGGCTACACCTTC.

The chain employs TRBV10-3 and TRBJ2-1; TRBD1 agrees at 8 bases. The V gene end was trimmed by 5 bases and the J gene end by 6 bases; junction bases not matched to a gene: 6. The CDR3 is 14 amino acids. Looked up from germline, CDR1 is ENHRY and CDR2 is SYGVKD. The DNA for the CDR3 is TGTGCCATCAGTTCGACAGGGGAGGCCAATGAGCAGTTCTTC. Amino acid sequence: CAISSTGEANEQFF.

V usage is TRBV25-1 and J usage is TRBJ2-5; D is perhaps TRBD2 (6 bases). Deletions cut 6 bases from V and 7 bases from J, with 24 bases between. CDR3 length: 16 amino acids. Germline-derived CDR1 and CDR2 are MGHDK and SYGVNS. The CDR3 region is CASRGSRGSWDLTQYF. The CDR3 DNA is TGTGCCAGCAGGGGATCTCGGGGGTCGTGGGATCTGACCCAGTACTTC. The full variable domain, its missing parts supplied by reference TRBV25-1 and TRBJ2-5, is EADIYQTPRYLVIGTGKKITLECSQTMGHDKMYWYQQDPGMELHLIHYSYGVNSTEKGDLSSESTVSRIRTEHFPLTLESARPSHTSQYLCASRGSRGSWDLTQYFGPGTRLLVL.

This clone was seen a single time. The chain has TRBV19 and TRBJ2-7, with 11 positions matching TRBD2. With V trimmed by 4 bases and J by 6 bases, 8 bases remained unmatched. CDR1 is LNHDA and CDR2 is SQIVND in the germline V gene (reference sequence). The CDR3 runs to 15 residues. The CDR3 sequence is CASSRTSGRVGEQYF. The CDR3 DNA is TGTGCCAGTAGTAGAACTAGCGGGAGAGTTGGCGAGCAGTACTTC. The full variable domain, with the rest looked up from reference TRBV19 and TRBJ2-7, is DGGITQSPKYLFRKEGQNVTLSCEQNLNHDAMYWYRQDPGQGLRLIYYSQIVNDFQKGDIAEGYSVSREKKESFPLTVTSAQKNPTAFYLCASSRTSGRVGEQYFGPGTRLTVT.

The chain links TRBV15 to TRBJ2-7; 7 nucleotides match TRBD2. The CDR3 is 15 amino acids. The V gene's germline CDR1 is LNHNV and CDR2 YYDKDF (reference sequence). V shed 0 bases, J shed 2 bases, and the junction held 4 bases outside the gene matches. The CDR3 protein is CATSREGRGTYEQYF. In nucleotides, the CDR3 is TGTGCCACCAGCAGAGAGGGGAGGGGAACCTACGAGCAGTACTTC.

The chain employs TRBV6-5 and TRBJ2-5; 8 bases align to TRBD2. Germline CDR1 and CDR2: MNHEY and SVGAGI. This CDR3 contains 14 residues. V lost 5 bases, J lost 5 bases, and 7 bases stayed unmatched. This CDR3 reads CASSPGRAGETQYF. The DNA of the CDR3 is TGTGCCAGCAGTCCCGGGAGGGCCGGGGAGACCCAGTACTTC.

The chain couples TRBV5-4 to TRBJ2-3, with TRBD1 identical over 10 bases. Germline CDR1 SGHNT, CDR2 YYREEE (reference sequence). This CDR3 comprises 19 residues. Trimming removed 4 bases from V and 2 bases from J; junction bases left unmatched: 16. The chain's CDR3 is CASSPNPGQGTLATDTQYF. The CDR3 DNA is TGTGCCAGCAGCCCTAACCCGGGACAGGGGACGTTAGCCACAGATACGCAGTATTTT.

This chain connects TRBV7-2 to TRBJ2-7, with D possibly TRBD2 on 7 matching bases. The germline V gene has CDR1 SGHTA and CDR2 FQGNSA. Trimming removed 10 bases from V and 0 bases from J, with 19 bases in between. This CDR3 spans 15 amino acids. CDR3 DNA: TGTGCCACAGGGGAGGGGCCGGGTGGCTCCTACGAGCAGTACTTC. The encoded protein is CATGEGPGGSYEQYF.

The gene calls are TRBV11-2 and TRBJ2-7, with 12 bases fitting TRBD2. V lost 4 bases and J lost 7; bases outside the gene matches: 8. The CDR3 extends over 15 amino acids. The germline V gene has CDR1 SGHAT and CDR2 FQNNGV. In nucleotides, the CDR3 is TGTGCCAGCAGCTCGACTAGCGGGAGCCCCCGGGAGCAGTACTTC. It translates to CASSSTSGSPREQYF.